The clone carrying this T cell receptor beta chain was recorded once. This sample was included in a study of blood T cell repertoires in COVID-19. Germline-derived CDR1 and CDR2 are SGHDT and YYEEEE. CDR3 size: 14 residues. With 7 bases clipped from V and 3 bases from J, the junction kept 3 bases outside the gene matches. Using immunoSEQ multiplex PCR, the repertoire was profiled, and TCRdb retains in-frame clones only, with some absent. The profile shows under 200,000 clones, roughly 83% of them singletons. Participants, about 18 to 90 years old, spanned under 25 US areas. The sequence came from a woman aged 55-70 years who had recovered from COVID-19. The chain links TRBV5-6 to TRBJ2-3; 12 positions match TRBD2. The sample taken for sequencing was PBMCs or T cells enriched from blood (not recorded which). This chain's CDR3 is CASAGTSGTDTQYF. Here the CDR3 DNA reads TGTGCCAGCGCCGGGACTAGCGGGACAGATACGCAGTATTTT.